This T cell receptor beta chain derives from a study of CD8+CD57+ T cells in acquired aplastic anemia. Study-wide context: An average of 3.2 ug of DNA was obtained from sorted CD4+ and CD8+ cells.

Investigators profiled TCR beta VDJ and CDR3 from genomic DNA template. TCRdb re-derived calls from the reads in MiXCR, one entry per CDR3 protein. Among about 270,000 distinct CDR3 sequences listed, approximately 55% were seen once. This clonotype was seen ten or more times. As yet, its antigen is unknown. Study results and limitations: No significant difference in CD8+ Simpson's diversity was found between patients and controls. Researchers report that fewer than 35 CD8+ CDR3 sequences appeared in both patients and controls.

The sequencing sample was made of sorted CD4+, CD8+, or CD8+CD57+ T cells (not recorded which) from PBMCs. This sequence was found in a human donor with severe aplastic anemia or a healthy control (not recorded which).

The DNA of the CDR3 is TGTGCCAGCAGCCTCCGGGGGTTCAATCAGCCCCAGCATTTT. This translates into CASSLRGFNQPQHF. The chain carries TRBV14 and TRBJ1-5; TRBD1 might be the D (5 bases). CDR1 and CDR2 (germline): SGHDN, FVKESK. This CDR3 contains 14 residues. The V gene lost 4 bases and the J gene lost 3 bases, with 10 bases spanning the gap.